This T cell receptor (beta chain) was recovered during a study of shared clonotypes between healthy human individuals. Study-level findings and limits: Sharing across four donors was highest in naive CD4 (roughly 5%) and lowest in memory CD8 (about 0.4%).

Of note for this clone: What it binds is unknown.

Generated by immunoSEQ multiplex PCR, the TCRdb table keeps only in-frame clones and is missing some. This sample has roughly 660,000 clones; about nine tenths occur once, and the top ten carry 30% to 40%. Germline V gene lookup returns CDR1 MDHEN and CDR2 SYDVKM. The CDR3 has 16 amino acids. The germline V and J ends were trimmed by 5 bases and 4 bases, with 17 bases remaining between them. The material sequenced was memory CD8+ T cells from PBMCs. Subset defined: CD45RO+ cells pooled with CCR7-negative TemRA cells. The chain is built from TRBV28 and TRBJ1-4, with a weak D call TRBD1 (6 bases). This clonotype was obtained from a man between 18 and 35 years old in good health. Some clones in this sample may be carry-over from other donors' samples. In DNA form, the CDR3 reads TGTGCCAGCAGTAATCGCGGGGGCGCGGGTAATGAAAAACTGTTTTTT. It encodes CASSNRGGAGNEKLFF.